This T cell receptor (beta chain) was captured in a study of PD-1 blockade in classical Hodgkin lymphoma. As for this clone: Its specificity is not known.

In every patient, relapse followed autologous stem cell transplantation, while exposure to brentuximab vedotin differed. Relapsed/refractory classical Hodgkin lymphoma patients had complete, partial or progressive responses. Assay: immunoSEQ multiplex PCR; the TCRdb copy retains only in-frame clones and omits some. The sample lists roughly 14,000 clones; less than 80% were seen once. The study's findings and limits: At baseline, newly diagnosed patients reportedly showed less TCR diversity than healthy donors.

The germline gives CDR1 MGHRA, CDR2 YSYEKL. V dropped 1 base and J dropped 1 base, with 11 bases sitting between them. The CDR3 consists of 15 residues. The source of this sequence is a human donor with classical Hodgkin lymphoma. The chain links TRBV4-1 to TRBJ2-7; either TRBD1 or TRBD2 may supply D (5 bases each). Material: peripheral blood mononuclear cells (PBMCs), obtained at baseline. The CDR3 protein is CASSQVGDPSYEQYF. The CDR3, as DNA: TGCGCCAGCAGCCAAGTCGGGGACCCATCCTACGAGCAGTACTTC.